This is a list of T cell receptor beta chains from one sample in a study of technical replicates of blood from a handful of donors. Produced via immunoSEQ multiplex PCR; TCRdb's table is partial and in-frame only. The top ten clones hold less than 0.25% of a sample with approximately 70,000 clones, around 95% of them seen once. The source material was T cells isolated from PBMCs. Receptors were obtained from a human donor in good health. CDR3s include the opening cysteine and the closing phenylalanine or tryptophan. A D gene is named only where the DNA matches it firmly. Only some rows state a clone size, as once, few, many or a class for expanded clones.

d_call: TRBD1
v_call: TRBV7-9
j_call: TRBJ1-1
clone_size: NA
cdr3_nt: TGTGCCAGCAGCCTACAGGGGGGTCTCACTGAAGCTTTCTTT
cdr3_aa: CASSLQGGLTEAFF

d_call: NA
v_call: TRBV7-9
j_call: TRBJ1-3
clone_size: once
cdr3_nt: TGTGCCAGCAGTACCTCTGGAGGTGGGGTCTCTGGAAACACCATATATTTT
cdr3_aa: CASSTSGGGVSGNTIYF

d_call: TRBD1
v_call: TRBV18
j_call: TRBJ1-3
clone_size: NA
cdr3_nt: TGTGCCAGCTCGCTGACAGGGGGCTCTGGAAACACCATATATTTT
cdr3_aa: CASSLTGGSGNTIYF

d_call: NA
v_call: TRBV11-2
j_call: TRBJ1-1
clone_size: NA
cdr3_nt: TGTGCCAGCAGCTTCCTAGGGGGGGCGTACGCTGAAGCTTTCTTT
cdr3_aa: CASSFLGGAYAEAFF

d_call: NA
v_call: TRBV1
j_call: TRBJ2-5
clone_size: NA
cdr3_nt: TGCACCAGCAGCCAAGCTAGCGGGCAAGAGACCCAGTACTTC
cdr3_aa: CTSSQASGQETQYF

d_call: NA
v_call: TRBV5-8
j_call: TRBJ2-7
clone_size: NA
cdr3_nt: TGTGCCAGCAGCTTTGAGGACAGTCAGGCCTACGAGCAGTACTTC
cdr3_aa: CASSFEDSQAYEQYF

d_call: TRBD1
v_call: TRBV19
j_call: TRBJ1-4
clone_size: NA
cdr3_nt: TGTGCCAGTAGTCTAAGACAGGGTATTGCTGAAAAACTGTTTTTT
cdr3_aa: CASSLRQGIAEKLFF

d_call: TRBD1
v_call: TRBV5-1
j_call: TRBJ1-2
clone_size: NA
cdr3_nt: TGCGCCAGCAGCTCCCCGGGACAGGACTTACTCTATGGCTACACCTTC
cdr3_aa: CASSSPGQDLLYGYTF

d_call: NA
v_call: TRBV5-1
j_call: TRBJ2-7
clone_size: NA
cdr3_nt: TGCGCCAGCAGCCCTAATGGAGCGGAGCCCTACGAGCAGTACTTC
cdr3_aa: CASSPNGAEPYEQYF

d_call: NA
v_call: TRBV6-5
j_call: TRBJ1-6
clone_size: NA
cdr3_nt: TGTGCCAGCACTGATTCGGTCTTTTATTCACCCCTCCACTTT
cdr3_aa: CASTDSVFYSPLHF

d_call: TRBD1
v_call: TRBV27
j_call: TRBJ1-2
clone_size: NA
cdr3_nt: TGTGCCAGCGACAGGGGGTCTACCTCTAACTATGGCTACACCTTC
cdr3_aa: CASDRGSTSNYGYTF

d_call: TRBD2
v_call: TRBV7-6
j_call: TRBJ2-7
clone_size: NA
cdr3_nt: TGTGCCAGCGGGACTAGCGGCTCCTACGAGCAGTACTTC
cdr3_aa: CASGTSGSYEQYF

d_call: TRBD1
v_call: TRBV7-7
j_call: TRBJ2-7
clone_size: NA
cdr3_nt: TGTGCCAGCAGCATTCATCCGGGACAGACTCCGTACTTC
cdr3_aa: CASSIHPGQTPYF

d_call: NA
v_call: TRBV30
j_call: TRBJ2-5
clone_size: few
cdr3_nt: TGTGCCTGGAGCGAGTGGGCAGGGGGGGAGACCCAGTACTTC
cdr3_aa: CAWSEWAGGETQYF

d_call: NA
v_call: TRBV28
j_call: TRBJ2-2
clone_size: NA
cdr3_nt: TGTGCCAGCAGTTTCCCCGTGGGGATGGGAGGAGGAGTCGGGGAGCTGTTTTTT
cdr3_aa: CASSFPVGMGGGVGELFF

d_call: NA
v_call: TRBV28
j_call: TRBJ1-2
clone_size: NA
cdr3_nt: TGTGCCAGCAGCCTGGCGCAGGAAGCTAACTATGGCTACACCTTC
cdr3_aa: CASSLAQEANYGYTF

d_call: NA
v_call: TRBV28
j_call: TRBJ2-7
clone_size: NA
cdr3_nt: TGTGCCAGCAGTTTTCGGGAGTACGAGCAGTACTTC
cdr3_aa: CASSFREYEQYF

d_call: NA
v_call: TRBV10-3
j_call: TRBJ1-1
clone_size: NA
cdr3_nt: TGTGCCATCAGTGAGCCGACTCAGGGCACTGAAGCTTTCTTT
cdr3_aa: CAISEPTQGTEAFF

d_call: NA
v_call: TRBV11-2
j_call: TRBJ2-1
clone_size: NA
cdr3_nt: TGTGCCAGCAGCTTAGGACTTTTATCACCCACCTACAATGAGCAGTTCTTC
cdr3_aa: CASSLGLLSPTYNEQFF

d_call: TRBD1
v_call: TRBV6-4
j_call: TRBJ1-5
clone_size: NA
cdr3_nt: TGTGCCAGCAGTCTCAAACAGGGGGCTCAGCCCCAGCATTTT
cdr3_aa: CASSLKQGAQPQHF

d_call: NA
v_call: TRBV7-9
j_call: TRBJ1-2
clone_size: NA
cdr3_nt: TGTGCCAGCAGCTTACACCACGAGGGCTACACCTTC
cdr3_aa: CASSLHHEGYTF